A single count supports the clone carrying this T cell receptor beta chain. Authors' analysis steps: Reference gene primers were amplified, and this amplification served to estimate nucleated cell counts. Measured with immunoSEQ multiplex PCR; TCRdb has only the in-frame clones, and not every one. V and J calls and clone size are given by that table; D and trimming were obtained from the DNA. Of around 250,000 clones in the sample, more than 70% were seen once. The CDR3 consists of 18 residues. Per the germline V gene, CDR1 is SGDLS and CDR2 is YYNGEE. V shed 0 bases and J 6 bases; nucleotides not matched to a gene: 16. The sample belongs to a study of blood T cell repertoires in COVID-19. The overall study: Whether acute or convalescent, the COVID-19 samples came from the United States, Italy and Spain. T cells, B-cell-depleted T cells, or PBMCs supplied cDNA or gDNA.

Sample: peripheral blood. The chain links TRBV9 to TRBJ2-7; 9 nucleotides match TRBD2. The origin of this receptor is an elderly man with acute or convalescent COVID-19. Here the CDR3 reads CASSVGPSGRTSGAEQYF. The CDR3, as DNA: TGTGCCAGCAGCGTAGGCCCCAGCGGGAGGACCTCCGGGGCCGAGCAGTACTTC. The variable domain in full, completed from reference TRBV9 and TRBJ2-7, reads DSGVTQTPKHLITATGQRVTLRCSPRSGDLSVYWYQQSLDQGLQFLIQYYNGEERAKGNILERFSAQQFPDLHSELNLSSLELGDSALYFCASSVGPSGRTSGAEQYFGPGTRLTVT.